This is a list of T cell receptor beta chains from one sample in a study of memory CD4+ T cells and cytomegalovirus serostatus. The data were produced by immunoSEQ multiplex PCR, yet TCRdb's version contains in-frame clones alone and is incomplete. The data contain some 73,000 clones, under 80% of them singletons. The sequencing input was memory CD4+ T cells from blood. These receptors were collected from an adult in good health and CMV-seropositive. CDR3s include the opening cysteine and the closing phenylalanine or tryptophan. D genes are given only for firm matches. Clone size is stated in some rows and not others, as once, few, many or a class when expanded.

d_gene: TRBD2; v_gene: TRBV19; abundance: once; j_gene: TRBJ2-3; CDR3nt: TGTGCCAGTAGTACTCTATTAAGGACTAGCGGGACCGGAGATACGCAGTATTTT; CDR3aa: CASSTLLRTSGTGDTQYF
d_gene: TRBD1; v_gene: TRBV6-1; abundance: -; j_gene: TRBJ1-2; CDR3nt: TGTGCCAGCAGTGACCGGGACAGGGGCGGCTACACCTTC; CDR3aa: CASSDRDRGGYTF
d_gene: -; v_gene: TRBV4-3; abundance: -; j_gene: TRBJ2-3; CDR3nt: TGCGCCAGCAGCCAAGAGCTAGCTATCACAGATACGCAGTATTTT; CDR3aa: CASSQELAITDTQYF
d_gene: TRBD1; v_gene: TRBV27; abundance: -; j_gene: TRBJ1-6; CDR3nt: TGTGCCAGCAGACCCCGGACAGGGCCGGATTCACCCCTCCACTTT; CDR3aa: CASRPRTGPDSPLHF
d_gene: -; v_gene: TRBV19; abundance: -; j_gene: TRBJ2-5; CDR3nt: TGTGCCAGTAGTACCAACCCTCTTCGGATCCAAGAGACCCAGTACTTC; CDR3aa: CASSTNPLRIQETQYF
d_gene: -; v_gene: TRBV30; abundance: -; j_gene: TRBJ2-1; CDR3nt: TGTGCCTGGATCCGGGACTCGTACAATGAGCAGTTCTTC; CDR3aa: CAWIRDSYNEQFF
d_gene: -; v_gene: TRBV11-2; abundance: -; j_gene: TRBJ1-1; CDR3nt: TGTGCCAGCAGCTTAAGGCAGCCGACTGAAGCTTTCTTT; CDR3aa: CASSLRQPTEAFF
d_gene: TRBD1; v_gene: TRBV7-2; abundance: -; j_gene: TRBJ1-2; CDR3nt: TGTGCCAGCAGCTTAGGGACAGGGGAGTGGTATGGCTACACCTTC; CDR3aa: CASSLGTGEWYGYTF
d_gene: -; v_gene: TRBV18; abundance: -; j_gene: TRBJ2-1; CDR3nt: TGTGCCAGCTCACCACCGGGTCCGACCTCCTACAATGAGCAGTTCTTC; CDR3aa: CASSPPGPTSYNEQFF
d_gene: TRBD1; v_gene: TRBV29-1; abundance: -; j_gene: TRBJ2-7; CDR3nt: TGCAGCGTTGGGGGACAGGGGGACGAGCAGTACTTC; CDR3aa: CSVGGQGDEQYF
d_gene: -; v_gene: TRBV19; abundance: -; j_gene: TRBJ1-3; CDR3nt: TGTGCCTCTCGCCCGGGGGACTCCTCTGGAAACACCATATATTTT; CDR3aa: CASRPGDSSGNTIYF